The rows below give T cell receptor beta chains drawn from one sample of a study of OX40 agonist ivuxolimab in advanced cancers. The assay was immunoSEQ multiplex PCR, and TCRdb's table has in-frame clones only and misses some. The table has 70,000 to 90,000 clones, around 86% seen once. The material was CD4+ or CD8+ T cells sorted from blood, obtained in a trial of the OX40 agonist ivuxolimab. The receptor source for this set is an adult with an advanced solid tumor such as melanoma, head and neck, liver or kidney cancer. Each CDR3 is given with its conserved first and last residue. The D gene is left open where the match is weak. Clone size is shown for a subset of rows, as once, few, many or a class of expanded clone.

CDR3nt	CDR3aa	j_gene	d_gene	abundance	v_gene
TGCGCCAGCAGCTCAGGGGCCCTAGATACCGGGGAGCTGTTTTTT	CASSSGALDTGELFF	TRBJ2-2	-	-	TRBV4-1
TGTGCCAGCAACAAAGCGGGGGCTAGTTACGAGCAGTACTTC	CASNKAGASYEQYF	TRBJ2-7	TRBD2	-	TRBV11-2
TGTGCCTGGAGTGTGTGGAGGGGGAACCCAGGCAATGAGCAGTTCTTC	CAWSVWRGNPGNEQFF	TRBJ2-1	-	-	TRBV30
TGCGCCAGCAGCTTGGCCCTAGACCGCCAGACCCAGTACTTC	CASSLALDRQTQYF	TRBJ2-5	-	-	TRBV5-1
TGTGCCAGCAGCTTGCCCTCCTGGACAGGGGGAAATTCACCCCTCCACTTT	CASSLPSWTGGNSPLHF	TRBJ1-6	TRBD1	-	TRBV5-8
TGCAGCGTTGAAAGGGGAAGGGGAGAGACCCAGTACTTC	CSVERGRGETQYF	TRBJ2-5	-	-	TRBV29-1
TGTGCCAGCAGCCAACCGATTATTTTGGAGCAGTACTTC	CASSQPIILEQYF	TRBJ2-7	-	-	TRBV5-5
TGCGCCAGCAGTGTTCCGGACGGGAGAAACATTCAGTACTTC	CASSVPDGRNIQYF	TRBJ2-4	-	-	TRBV10-2
TGTGCCAGCAGCCTTCTCATGCTGGGTTACAATGAGCAGTTCTTC	CASSLLMLGYNEQFF	TRBJ2-1	-	-	TRBV14
TGTGCCAGCAGCCTGGGACTAGCGGGAGAGAGGTACTACAATGAGCAGTTCTTC	CASSLGLAGERYYNEQFF	TRBJ2-1	TRBD2	-	TRBV9
TGCGCCAGCAGCCAAACCGGACTAGCGGGGCCGAACACCGGGGAGCTGTTTTTT	CASSQTGLAGPNTGELFF	TRBJ2-2	TRBD2	-	TRBV5-1
TGTGCCAGCAGCGTAGTCAGCGCGGAAACAGATACGCAGTATTTT	CASSVVSAETDTQYF	TRBJ2-3	-	once	TRBV9
TGTGCCAGCAGCCCAGGGACGTTGTCGTACTTC	CASSPGTLSYF	TRBJ2-7	-	-	TRBV7-9
TGTGCCAGCAGCTCGGACAGACAGACCCAGTACTTC	CASSSDRQTQYF	TRBJ2-5	-	-	TRBV6-6
TGTGCCAGCAGTTCGGGGAGGGTTGGATCACCCCTCCACTTT	CASSSGRVGSPLHF	TRBJ1-6	-	-	TRBV27
TGTGCCAGTAGTATAGATCGACAGGCACCCTACGAGCAGTACTTC	CASSIDRQAPYEQYF	TRBJ2-7	-	once	TRBV19
TGTGCCAGCACTTCAGGACAGGGCGCCTACGAGCAGTACTTC	CASTSGQGAYEQYF	TRBJ2-7	TRBD1	few	TRBV9
TGTGCCACCAGCAGGACTCTCGGGGAGCTGTTTTTT	CATSRTLGELFF	TRBJ2-2	-	-	TRBV15
TGCGCCAGCAATGCTCACAGGGGAGGCGAGCAGTACTTC	CASNAHRGGEQYF	TRBJ2-7	-	-	TRBV10-2
TGCGCCAGCAGCTTTGGCCATTCGAACACCGGGGAGCTGTTTTTT	CASSFGHSNTGELFF	TRBJ2-2	-	once	TRBV5-1
TGTGCCAGCTCACCACCGGGGTCAGGGATTTACTATGGCTACACCTTC	CASSPPGSGIYYGYTF	TRBJ1-2	-	-	TRBV18
TGTGCCAGCAGTTTGAATCAGCCCCAGCATTTT	CASSLNQPQHF	TRBJ1-5	-	once	TRBV28
TGCAGTGCTAGCATTTTCGAGCAGTACTTC	CSASIFEQYF	TRBJ2-7	-	-	TRBV20-1
TGTGCCAGCTCCCCCGCTAGCGGGAGTGTAGAGACCCAGTACTTC	CASSPASGSVETQYF	TRBJ2-5	TRBD2	few	TRBV18
TGCGCCAGCAGCTTGACTAGCGGGACGGGGGAGCAGTACTTC	CASSLTSGTGEQYF	TRBJ2-7	TRBD2	-	TRBV5-1
TGTGCCAGCAGCTTAACAGGGGGCTCTGGGGAGACCCAGTACTTC	CASSLTGGSGETQYF	TRBJ2-5	TRBD1	-	TRBV7-3
TGTGCCAGCAGCCAAGATCCGACAAACACCATATATTTT	CASSQDPTNTIYF	TRBJ1-3	-	-	TRBV4-2
TGTGCCAGCAGTCCCGTCGCCAGGGGCGCTACGCAGTATTTT	CASSPVARGATQYF	TRBJ2-3	-	-	TRBV28
TGTGCCAGCCAGGGGGGGACGAACACCGGGGAGCTGTTTTTT	CASQGGTNTGELFF	TRBJ2-2	-	-	TRBV2
TGCGCCAGCAGCCAAGATTCGCCGTGGGCTGAAGCTTTCTTT	CASSQDSPWAEAFF	TRBJ1-1	-	-	TRBV4-1
TGTGCCAGCAGCCACAGACTAGCGGGAGGCCCGGAAGAGACCCAGTACTTC	CASSHRLAGGPEETQYF	TRBJ2-5	TRBD2	-	TRBV5-4
TGTGCCAGCAGTGAAATGGGCAGGGACGGCTACACCTTC	CASSEMGRDGYTF	TRBJ1-2	-	-	TRBV6-1
TGTGCCAGTAGTCAATACCGGACAGAGCAGTTCTTC	CASSQYRTEQFF	TRBJ2-1	-	-	TRBV19
TGTGCCAGCAGCTTGGACAGGGGATACTATGGCTACACCTTC	CASSLDRGYYGYTF	TRBJ1-2	TRBD1	-	TRBV5-4
TGTGCCAGCAGACAATATAGTGGTTTTGGGGATACGCAGTATTTT	CASRQYSGFGDTQYF	TRBJ2-3	-	-	TRBV7-9
TGTGCCAGCAGTTCCCGGACAGGGTATGGCTACACCTTC	CASSSRTGYGYTF	TRBJ1-2	TRBD1	-	TRBV28
TGTGCCTGGAGGGGGATTCTGGCCTTACGCCAGGGGATCTACGAGCAGTACTTC	CAWRGILALRQGIYEQYF	TRBJ2-7	-	-	TRBV30